This T cell receptor (beta chain) was captured in a study of blood T cell repertoires in COVID-19. Method: immunoSEQ multiplex PCR; TCRdb's copy keeps in-frame clones and lacks some. The repertoire holds approximately 250,000 clones, with around 86% as singletons. The CDR3 sequence is 14 residues long. Germline lookup yields CDR1 SGHRS and CDR2 YFSETQ. Losses at the gene ends were 2 bases for V and 6 bases for J; bases not matched to a gene: 5. This clone was seen only once. The sample consisted of peripheral blood. This chain uses TRBV5-1 with TRBJ2-1, with 7 positions matching TRBD1. The TCR was taken from a woman aged 60-75 years with COVID-19, enrolled during active disease. The CDR3 DNA sequence: TGCGCCAGCAGCTTAACGGCAGGGGGCAATGAGCAGTTCTTC. Its translation is CASSLTAGGNEQFF.